These T cell receptor beta chains were read from a single sample in a study of preoperative IRX-2 immunotherapy in early breast cancer. Measured with immunoSEQ multiplex PCR; TCRdb has only the in-frame clones, and not every one. The sample has under 25,000 clones; 85% to 95% are singletons. The source was tumor tissue, collected after IRX-2 immunotherapy. Receptors originate from a human donor with breast cancer. The CDR3 runs from the conserved cysteine through the conserved F or W. The D gene is left open where the match is weak. Some rows have no size entry. The others give once, few or many, or a class for an expanded clone.

d_call	v_call	j_call	cdr3_length	clone_size	cdr3_nt	cdr3_aa
TRBD1	TRBV30	TRBJ1-5	15	-	TGTGCCTGGGCTGACCGACAGGGCGTTAATCAGCCCCAGCATTTT	CAWADRQGVNQPQHF
-	TRBV7-3	TRBJ2-3	15	-	TGTGCCAGCAGCTTTTCGGGGTCTTCAGTAGATACGCAGTATTTT	CASSFSGSSVDTQYF
-	TRBV14	TRBJ2-7	14	-	TGTGCCAGCAGCCATGTCCAGGGAATCTACGAGCAGTACTTC	CASSHVQGIYEQYF
-	TRBV29-1	TRBJ2-7	15	-	TGCAGCGTTGAAGGGCGACAGGAAAGCTCCTACGAGCAGTACTTC	CSVEGRQESSYEQYF
TRBD1	TRBV4-3	TRBJ1-2	15	-	TGCGCCAGCAGCCAGGACAGGGGGCGGGTCTATGGCTACACCTTC	CASSQDRGRVYGYTF
TRBD1	TRBV19	TRBJ1-1	12	-	TGTGCCAGTCGACAGGGAGGCACTGAAGCTTTCTTT	CASRQGGTEAFF
-	TRBV14	TRBJ1-2	20	-	TGTGCCAGCAGCCAAGATTGGACGCGGGGGCCCCACTTAATTAACTATGGCTACACCTTC	CASSQDWTRGPHLINYGYTF
-	TRBV4-1	TRBJ2-1	16	-	TGCGCCAGCAGCCCCCAAAGACTAGTAGGAGACTATGAGCAGTTCTTC	CASSPQRLVGDYEQFF
TRBD1	TRBV7-9	TRBJ1-5	16	-	TGTGCCAGCAGCTCCTACAGGGGGCGCGGCAATCAGCCCCAGCATTTT	CASSSYRGRGNQPQHF
-	TRBV25-1	TRBJ1-3	16	once	TGTGCCAGCAGTCCCTTGGGACGGAGCTCTGGAAACACCATATATTTT	CASSPLGRSSGNTIYF
-	TRBV30	TRBJ1-3	15	-	TGTGCCTGGAGTGTCGGGTATCTCTCTGGAAACACCATATATTTT	CAWSVGYLSGNTIYF
-	TRBV12-2	TRBJ1-5	15	once	TGTGCAAGGACAGGGGGCGAATGGGCAAGTCAGCCCCAGCATTTT	CARTGGEWASQPQHF
TRBD2	TRBV29-1	TRBJ2-2	17	-	TGCAGCGTTGAGTTTTGGAATAGCGGGAGGGGAACCGGGGAGCTGTTTTTT	CSVEFWNSGRGTGELFF
-	TRBV27	TRBJ2-7	13	-	TGTGCCAGCAAAGCAGGGCCCAACTACGAGCAGTACTTC	CASKAGPNYEQYF
-	TRBV7-6	TRBJ2-3	12	-	TGTGCCAGCTCCGGGGGCACAGATACGCAGTATTTT	CASSGGTDTQYF
TRBD1	TRBV2	TRBJ1-2	18	-	TGTGCCAGCAGAAGGACAGGGGGCCCACCGAGGGATAACTATGGCTACACCTTC	CASRRTGGPPRDNYGYTF
TRBD2	TRBV5-6	TRBJ2-3	18	-	TGTGCCAGCAGCTTGGTCTTTCTAGCGGGGGCCATCACAGATACGCAGTATTTT	CASSLVFLAGAITDTQYF
-	TRBV7-2	TRBJ1-4	15	-	TGTGCCAGCAGCCCCCGGGGCTCCAATAATGAAAAACTGTTTTTT	CASSPRGSNNEKLFF
-	TRBV9	TRBJ1-1	13	once	TGTGCCAGCAGCCCAGGTACCAGACCTGAAGCTTTCTTT	CASSPGTRPEAFF
-	TRBV30	TRBJ2-1	15	-	TGTGCCTGGCGAGCCCCCGGACTCGTATACAATGAGCAGTTCTTC	CAWRAPGLVYNEQFF
TRBD1	TRBV7-2	TRBJ2-7	14	-	TGTGCCAGCAGCTGGACAGGAATACCCTACGAGCAGTACTTC	CASSWTGIPYEQYF
-	TRBV6-6	TRBJ1-5	13	-	TGTGCCAGCGTAACAGGACAACGTCAGCCCCAGCATTTT	CASVTGQRQPQHF
-	TRBV28	TRBJ1-2	13	-	TGTGCCAGCAGTTGGACAGCGAACTATGGCTACACCTTC	CASSWTANYGYTF
TRBD1	TRBV7-9	TRBJ2-7	12	-	TGTGCCAGCAGGGGACAGACGGGGGAGCAGTACTTC	CASRGQTGEQYF
-	TRBV9	TRBJ1-2	14	-	TGTGCCAGCAGCGTAGAGGGCGGTTCAAGAGGCTACACCTTC	CASSVEGGSRGYTF
-	TRBV4-2	TRBJ1-5	14	-	TGTGCCAGCAGCCAAGCCACGCGGGATGGGCCCCAGCATTTT	CASSQATRDGPQHF
TRBD1	TRBV2	TRBJ1-6	14	-	TGTGCCAGCAGGGCTACAGGGGGCGGTTCACCCCTCCACTTT	CASRATGGGSPLHF
-	TRBV7-3	TRBJ2-7	13	-	TGTGCCAGCAGCCTTACCGGGGCCTACGAGCAGTACTTC	CASSLTGAYEQYF
-	TRBV9	TRBJ2-2	13	-	TGTGCCAGCAGCGTAGTGATGACCGGGGAGCTGTTTTTT	CASSVVMTGELFF
TRBD2	TRBV28	TRBJ2-2	18	-	TGTGCCAGCAGTTTACAGACTAGCGGGAGGGTTTACACCGGGGAGCTGTTTTTT	CASSLQTSGRVYTGELFF
-	TRBV7-8	TRBJ1-2	14	-	TGTGCCAGCAGCTTAGGGCAGAGGGACTATGGCTACACCTTC	CASSLGQRDYGYTF
-	TRBV18	TRBJ2-7	14	once	TGTGCCAGCTCACCGAATCCAGAGACCACTAAGCAGTACTTC	CASSPNPETTKQYF
TRBD1	TRBV7-6	TRBJ2-1	15	-	TGTGCCAGCAGCGGCGGACAGGGGAAAAACAATGAGCAGTTCTTC	CASSGGQGKNNEQFF
-	TRBV25-1	TRBJ2-5	12	once	TGTGCCAGCAGTGGCGAGGACGAGACCCAGTACTTC	CASSGEDETQYF
-	TRBV5-8	TRBJ1-4	15	-	TGTGCCAGCAGCTTGCCGCAGCGAGGCGATGAAAAACTGTTTTTT	CASSLPQRGDEKLFF
TRBD2	TRBV9	TRBJ2-1	14	once	TGTGCCAGCAGCGGGACTAGCGGGCGCGATGAGCAGTTCTTC	CASSGTSGRDEQFF
-	TRBV7-3	TRBJ1-3	16	-	TGTGCCAGCAGCTTAACGGCGGGGGCGCTCGGAAACACCATATATTTT	CASSLTAGALGNTIYF
TRBD1	TRBV5-5	TRBJ2-7	15	-	TGTGCCAGCAGCTTGGGGACAGGGGTCCCCTACGAGCAGTACTTC	CASSLGTGVPYEQYF
-	TRBV15	TRBJ2-2	16	-	TGTGCCACCAGCAGAGATTCTGTTGGGAAAGCCGGGGAGCTGTTTTTT	CATSRDSVGKAGELFF
-	TRBV29-1	TRBJ1-4	12	-	TGCAGCGCCGGCCCCCCCAATGAAAAACTGTTTTTT	CSAGPPNEKLFF
-	TRBV15	TRBJ2-7	13	-	TGTGCCACCAGCAGAGATGTCAGCTACGAGCAGTACTTC	CATSRDVSYEQYF
-	TRBV18	TRBJ2-3	14	-	TGTGCCAGCTCACCACCGGTGCGAGCAGATACGCAGTATTTT	CASSPPVRADTQYF
-	TRBV18	TRBJ1-1	15	-	TGTGCCAGCTCACTTCGTCAAGTCATGAACACTGAAGCTTTCTTT	CASSLRQVMNTEAFF
TRBD2	TRBV10-3	TRBJ2-5	15	-	TGTGCCATCAGTGAGTCAAGCGGGATGGGGGAGACCCAGTACTTC	CAISESSGMGETQYF
TRBD2	TRBV5-6	TRBJ2-7	14	-	TGTGCCAGCAGCTCCTGGGGACTAGCCGGCGAGCAGTACTTC	CASSSWGLAGEQYF
-	TRBV18	TRBJ1-5	14	-	TGTGCCAGCTCACCTATCACAGACGGGCAGCCCCAGCATTTT	CASSPITDGQPQHF
TRBD2	TRBV27	TRBJ2-7	18	-	TGTGCCAGCAGTTTATGGGGGACTAGCGGGAGTAAGTCCTACGAGCAGTACTTC	CASSLWGTSGSKSYEQYF
-	TRBV14	TRBJ1-1	16	-	TGTGCCAGCAGCCAAGATCTACCCAGGGCGAACACTGAAGCTTTCTTT	CASSQDLPRANTEAFF
TRBD1	TRBV18	TRBJ2-2	14	-	TGTGCCAGCTCACTGGCGACAGGGACCGGGGAGCTGTTTTTT	CASSLATGTGELFF
TRBD1	TRBV10-3	TRBJ1-5	15	-	TGTGCCATCAGTGAGGGGACAGGCAGGGCTCAGCCCCAGCATTTT	CAISEGTGRAQPQHF
TRBD2	TRBV4-1	TRBJ2-7	17	-	TGCGCCAGCAGCCAAGCTCCTCGTTGGGGACTAGCAGACGAGCAGTACTTC	CASSQAPRWGLADEQYF
-	TRBV7-2	TRBJ1-4	16	-	TGTGCCAGCAGCTTCGGGGGGCTTGCAACTAATGAAAAACTGTTTTTT	CASSFGGLATNEKLFF
-	TRBV7-9	TRBJ1-5	13	-	TGTGCCAGCAGCGCGCCGGGAAATCAGCCCCAGCATTTT	CASSAPGNQPQHF
TRBD1	TRBV7-3	TRBJ2-5	13	-	TGTGCCAGCAGCTTAGAGGGGGCGAAGACCCAGTACTTC	CASSLEGAKTQYF
TRBD1	TRBV6-5	TRBJ2-2	14	-	TGTGCCAGCAGTACGGACAGGGGGACCGGGGAGCTGTTTTTT	CASSTDRGTGELFF
TRBD1	TRBV19	TRBJ2-7	14	once	TGTGCCAGTAGTACGGGACAGGGGGCTCACGAGCAGTACTTC	CASSTGQGAHEQYF
-	TRBV9	TRBJ2-2	14	-	TGTGCCAGCAGCGCCCGATCCGGCCCCGGGGAGCTGTTTTTT	CASSARSGPGELFF
-	TRBV20-1	TRBJ2-7	11	-	TGCAGTGCTCGCCAGGGCTACGAGCAGTACTTC	CSARQGYEQYF